One sample yielded the 9 T cell receptor beta chains listed below, sequenced in a study of shared clonotypes between healthy human individuals. The data were produced by immunoSEQ multiplex PCR, yet TCRdb's version contains in-frame clones alone and is incomplete. The profile shows 450,000 to 600,000 clones, 79% of them singletons. Sequencing was performed on PBMCs. These receptors all stem from a woman aged 40 to 49 in good health. Some clones in this sample may be carry-over from other donors' samples.

V usage is TRBV19 and J usage is TRBJ2-1; 11 bases match TRBD2. CDR1 and CDR2 from the germline V gene are LNHDA and SQIVND (reference sequence). V was pared by 4 bases and J by 4 bases, with 3 bases of the junction left unmatched. The CDR3 spans 15 residues. The CDR3 coding sequence is TGTGCCAGTAGTAAATCTAGCGGGAGGTACAATGAGCAGTTCTTC. This codes for CASSKSSGRYNEQFF.

As for this clone: Given a much more abundant clone one base away, this may be a read error. In the same sample, other DNA sequences code for this CDR3. The V and J genes are TRBV18 and TRBJ2-7; D call uncertain. This CDR3 spans 11 amino acids. The V gene lost 2 bases and the J gene lost 5 bases, with 4 bases spanning the gap. The V gene's germline CDR1 is KGHSH and CDR2 LQKENI. Here the CDR3 DNA reads TGTGCCAGCTCACCAGGCCACGAGCAGTACTTC. Its protein is CASSPGHEQYF.

The CDR3 loop reads CAISVPGQGLPQYF. In DNA form, the CDR3 reads TGTGCCATCAGTGTCCCGGGACAGGGGCTTCCCCAGTACTTC. The V and J genes are TRBV10-3 and TRBJ2-5; 10 bases are a match to TRBD1. This CDR3 spans 14 amino acids. Trimming cost V 4 bases and J 9 bases; bases outside gene matches: 8. From germline, CDR1 is ENHRY and CDR2 SYGVKD.

Details on this clone: The same CDR3 arises from other DNA sequences in this sample as well. V gene TRBV5-1 combines with J gene TRBJ2-5; possibly TRBD1 for D (6 bases). Trimming took 0 bases from V and 1 from J, leaving 10 bases between them. The CDR3 extends over 15 amino acids. The germline V gene encodes CDR1 SGHRS and CDR2 YFSETQ. The CDR3 nucleotides are TGCGCCAGCAGCTTGGCCGGGACACCCCAAGAGACCCAGTACTTC. Residues: CASSLAGTPQETQYF.

In this sample, this clone turned up a few times. The V gene is TRBV2, the J gene TRBJ1-1; D is perhaps TRBD1 (5 bases). This CDR3 comprises 15 residues. Germline loops: CDR1 SNHLY, CDR2 FYNNEI. Trimming removed 2 bases at V and 1 base at J, with 11 bases between. The CDR3: CASSETGRRNTEAFF. As DNA, the CDR3 is TGTGCCAGCAGTGAAACGGGACGGCGGAACACTGAAGCTTTCTTT.

This chain links TRBV19 with TRBJ1-1; unclear D gene. Trimming pared 8 bases from V and 0 bases from J, leaving 7 bases between. CDR1 is LNHDA, CDR2 SQIVND, per germline (reference sequence). The CDR3 covers 12 residues. The chain's CDR3 is CASSGLNTEAFF. CDR3 DNA: TGTGCCAGTTCCGGGCTGAACACTGAAGCTTTCTTT. Variable domain in full (rest from reference TRBV19 and TRBJ1-1): DGGITQSPKYLFRKEGQNVTLSCEQNLNHDAMYWYRQDPGQGLRLIYYSQIVNDFQKGDIAEGYSVSREKKESFPLTVTSAQKNPTAFYLCASSGLNTEAFFGQGTRLTVV.

The chain carries TRBV5-1 and TRBJ2-5; TRBD1 agrees at 8 bases. Germline V lookup: CDR1 SGHRS, CDR2 YFSETQ. The J segment lost 3 bases and the V segment lost 2 bases, leaving 3 bases of the junction unmatched. The length of the CDR3 is 14 residues. The CDR3 spells CASSFLTGEETQYF. CDR3 sequence (DNA): TGCGCCAGCAGCTTCCTGACAGGGGAAGAGACCCAGTACTTC.

This clone was counted once. J is TRBJ2-2 and V is TRBV7-2; possibly TRBD2 for D (5 bases). Germline V lookup: CDR1 SGHTA, CDR2 FQGNSA. The ends were cut back, 1 base at V and 5 bases at J, with 8 bases in the middle. This CDR3 contains 14 residues. CDR3 in amino acids: CASSLELATGELFF. CDR3 DNA sequence: TGTGCCAGCAGCTTAGAGCTAGCTACCGGGGAGCTGTTTTTT.

The V call is TRBV5-1, the J call TRBJ1-3; D remains unclear. The V gene's germline CDR1 is SGHRS and CDR2 YFSETQ. V lost 0 bases and J lost 4, with 8 bases in between. CDR3 length: 14 residues. CDR3 sequence reads: CASSLGGVGNTIYF. The CDR3 nucleotides read TGCGCCAGCAGCTTGGGGGGTGTAGGAAACACCATATATTTT.